This entry lists 6 T cell receptor beta chains sequenced from one sample in a study of post-analysis software for immune sequencing data. These receptors' antigens are unknown. Carried by the TCR beta cDNA libraries were unique molecular identifiers. A single record per CDR3 protein comes from TCRdb applying MiXCR to the PCR reads. The sample consists of approximately 730,000 distinct CDR3 sequences, just over 45% of them appearing once. Findings and caveats of the study: A few TRBV segments were significantly more frequent in patients than in controls. TRBV5-6, TRBV5-1 and TRBV20-1 were among these segments.

The sequenced sample was blood. The receptors here all came from a girl aged 10 to 17 with multiple sclerosis.

V usage is TRBV5-5 and J usage is TRBJ2-2; no clear D. Between the trimmed V and J ends, which lost 0 bases and 7 bases, there was a span of 7 bases. Germline V CDR1 and CDR2: SGHKS, YYEKEE (reference sequence). The CDR3 contains 13 residues. The CDR3 loop is CASSLGLGGELFF. CDR3 coding DNA: TGTGCCAGCAGCTTGGGACTCGGCGGGGAGCTGTTTTTT.

The genes are TRBV15 and TRBJ2-4; TRBD1 or TRBD2 may be the D gene (5 bases each). Germline assignment: CDR1 LNHNV and CDR2 YYDKDF (reference sequence). The CDR3 consists of 16 residues. Trimming removed 0 bases at V and 1 base at J, with 10 bases between. CDR3: CATSRDLWGAKNIQYF. The CDR3, as DNA: TGTGCCACCAGCAGAGATCTGTGGGGGGCCAAAAACATTCAGTACTTC.

This clonotype was observed many times. The rearrangement joins TRBV29-1 to TRBJ2-3, with no clear D. Trimming removed 4 bases from V and 0 bases from J, with 5 bases in between. CDR1 and CDR2 from the germline V gene are SQVTM and ANQGSEA. CDR3 size: 12 residues. The DNA of the CDR3 is TGCAGCGTTGTCGGGAGCACAGATACGCAGTATTTT. This translates into CSVVGSTDTQYF.

This clonotype was observed a few times. The chain combines TRBV28 with TRBJ2-3, with D uncertain. Deletions cut 5 bases from V and 0 bases from J, with 15 bases between. Germline V gene lookup returns CDR1 MDHEN and CDR2 SYDVKM. The CDR3 is 16 residues long. The CDR3 nucleotides are TGTGCCAGCAGTCAAAGGGCGGCCGTTAGCACAGATACGCAGTATTTT. It encodes CASSQRAAVSTDTQYF.

Notes on this clonotype: At one of its ends the junction is not consistent with the germline gene, which may arise from a read error. CDR3 DNA sequence: TGTGCCGGCAGTTTCGCTAGCGAGGGCGATACGCAGTATTTT. This encodes CAGSFASEGDTQYF. V and J are TRBV27 and TRBJ2-3, with D maybe TRBD2 (6 bases). Per germline, CDR1 MNHEY and CDR2 SMNVEV (reference sequence). The CDR3 covers 14 residues.

Written as DNA, the CDR3 is TGTGCCAGCAGTGACGAGCTAGGAAGCACAGATACGCAGTATTTT. It encodes CASSDELGSTDTQYF. The chain couples TRBV6-4 to TRBJ2-3; D is unresolved. CDR3 length: 15 residues. Trimming left V 2 bases short and J 0 bases short, with 9 bases between. Germline V gene sequence: CDR1 MRHNA, CDR2 SNTAGT.